These T cell receptor beta chains were read from a single sample in a study of T cell responses to AZD1222 COVID-19 vaccine. Using immunoSEQ multiplex PCR, the repertoire was profiled, and TCRdb retains in-frame clones only, with some absent. The data show about 170,000 clones, with 87% seen just once and about 1% held by the top ten. This specimen was peripheral blood, taken 28 days after the second AZD1222 dose. Every receptor here comes from an adult who received the AZD1222 COVID-19 vaccine. The CDR3 runs from the conserved cysteine through the conserved F or W. Each record gives: CDR3 protein, CDR3 DNA, J gene, V gene, clone size, D gene. A D gene is named only where the DNA matches it firmly. Part of the rows lack a size; the others show once, few, many or a class for expanded clones.

CDR3: CASSLALEAFF; DNA: TGTGCCAGCAGCTTAGCCCTAGAAGCTTTCTTT; J: TRBJ1-1; V: TRBV11-2; size: -; D: -
CDR3: CASSTRQGKGNSPLHF; DNA: TGTGCCAGCAGCACCAGACAGGGGAAGGGGAATTCACCCCTCCACTTT; J: TRBJ1-6; V: TRBV13; size: -; D: TRBD1
CDR3: CASSSSRWTYEQYF; DNA: TGTGCCAGCAGCTCATCGCGGTGGACCTACGAGCAGTACTTC; J: TRBJ2-7; V: TRBV6-5; size: -; D: -
CDR3: CSATLGETQYF; DNA: TGCAGTGCTACCCTCGGGGAGACCCAGTACTTC; J: TRBJ2-5; V: TRBV20-1; size: -; D: -
CDR3: CASSQDEARAQPQHF; DNA: TGCGCCAGCAGCCAAGATGAGGCCAGAGCACAGCCCCAGCATTTT; J: TRBJ1-5; V: TRBV4-1; size: -; D: -
CDR3: CASSLIQGGHNEQFF; DNA: TGTGCCAGCAGCTTGATACAGGGTGGCCACAATGAGCAGTTCTTC; J: TRBJ2-1; V: TRBV5-6; size: -; D: -
CDR3: CASSQARDWEYNEQFF; DNA: TGTGCCAGCAGCCAAGCCCGGGACTGGGAGTACAATGAGCAGTTCTTC; J: TRBJ2-1; V: TRBV3-1/TRBV3-2; size: -; D: -
CDR3: CASSPGLAGGGYEQYF; DNA: TGTGCCAGCAGCCCTGGACTAGCGGGGGGAGGCTACGAGCAGTACTTC; J: TRBJ2-7; V: TRBV5-4; size: -; D: TRBD2
CDR3: CASSYRVGGGYTF; DNA: TGTGCCAGCAGTTACAGGGTCGGGGGTGGCTACACCTTC; J: TRBJ1-2; V: TRBV7-8; size: -; D: -
CDR3: CASSDATGGGYTF; DNA: TGCGCCAGCAGTGATGCGACAGGAGGTGGCTACACCTTC; J: TRBJ1-2; V: TRBV10-1; size: -; D: -
CDR3: CASSQGWGNQPQHF; DNA: TGTGCCAGCAGCCAAGGATGGGGCAATCAGCCCCAGCATTTT; J: TRBJ1-5; V: TRBV13; size: -; D: -
CDR3: CASSLDRETNYGYTF; DNA: TGTGCCAGCAGCTTAGACCGGGAGACTAACTATGGCTACACCTTC; J: TRBJ1-2; V: TRBV7-2; size: -; D: -
CDR3: CASSQDPFSWVDIPNTGELFF; DNA: TGTGCCAGCAGCCAAGATCCGTTTTCTTGGGTCGACATTCCGAACACCGGGGAGCTGTTTTTT; J: TRBJ2-2; V: TRBV3-1/TRBV3-2; size: -; D: -
CDR3: CASKGETQYF; DNA: TGCGCCAGCAAAGGGGAGACCCAGTACTTC; J: TRBJ2-5; V: TRBV5-1; size: -; D: -
CDR3: CASSRLRDHGYTF; DNA: TGCGCCAGCAGCCGATTGAGGGACCATGGCTACACCTTC; J: TRBJ1-2; V: TRBV4-1; size: few; D: -
CDR3: CASSRSPVGTNTEAFF; DNA: TGCGCCAGCAGCCGGAGCCCAGTGGGTACGAACACTGAAGCTTTCTTT; J: TRBJ1-1; V: TRBV5-1; size: -; D: -
CDR3: CASSIGTTNQPQHF; DNA: TGTGCCAGCAGCATCGGGACAACCAATCAGCCCCAGCATTTT; J: TRBJ1-5; V: TRBV7-8; size: -; D: -
CDR3: CASSRGYNEKLFF; DNA: TGTGCCAGCAGCAGGGGGTACAATGAAAAACTGTTTTTT; J: TRBJ1-4; V: TRBV14; size: -; D: -
CDR3: CASFLSRAFF; DNA: TGCGCCAGCTTCTTGTCGCGAGCTTTCTTT; J: TRBJ1-1; V: TRBV10-2; size: once; D: -
CDR3: CASSVRDMNTEAFF; DNA: TGTGCCAGCAGCGTCCGGGACATGAACACTGAAGCTTTCTTT; J: TRBJ1-1; V: TRBV14; size: -; D: -
CDR3: CASRGGGGYTF; DNA: TGTGCCAGCAGAGGAGGGGGCGGCTACACCTTC; J: TRBJ1-2; V: TRBV3-1/TRBV3-2; size: -; D: TRBD1
CDR3: CASSFGHLTDTQYF; DNA: TGTGCCAGCAGCTTTGGACACCTCACAGATACGCAGTATTTT; J: TRBJ2-3; V: TRBV5-4; size: few; D: -
CDR3: CASSPLGQREKLFF; DNA: TGTGCCAGCAGCCCCCTCGGACAGAGAGAAAAACTGTTTTTT; J: TRBJ1-4; V: TRBV6-5; size: -; D: -
CDR3: CASSLRDRDSTLYGYTF; DNA: TGTGCCAGCAGCCTCAGGGACAGAGACTCTACCCTCTATGGCTACACCTTC; J: TRBJ1-2; V: TRBV9; size: -; D: TRBD1
CDR3: CASSSLIISPGYTF; DNA: TGTGCCAGCAGCTCCTTAATAATCTCCCCTGGCTACACCTTC; J: TRBJ1-2; V: TRBV7-2; size: -; D: -
CDR3: CASSPIAAASSEQFF; DNA: TGTGCCAGCAGTCCAATAGCGGCAGCCTCGAGTGAGCAGTTCTTC; J: TRBJ2-1; V: TRBV6-2/TRBV6-3; size: -; D: -
CDR3: CASSVQSRTGGVDTIYF; DNA: TGTGCCAGCAGCGTTCAAAGTAGGACAGGGGGCGTGGACACCATATATTTT; J: TRBJ1-3; V: TRBV9; size: -; D: TRBD1
CDR3: CASSPTGGHEQYF; DNA: TGTGCCAGCAGTCCTACAGGGGGACACGAGCAGTACTTC; J: TRBJ2-7; V: TRBV27; size: -; D: TRBD1
CDR3: CASSFPSGTEAFF; DNA: TGTGCCAGCAGTTTTCCAAGTGGCACTGAAGCTTTCTTT; J: TRBJ1-1; V: TRBV6-2/TRBV6-3; size: -; D: -
CDR3: CASSPGGRVEAFF; DNA: TGTGCCAGCAGCCCCGGGGGGAGGGTTGAAGCTTTCTTT; J: TRBJ1-1; V: TRBV9; size: -; D: -
CDR3: CATSDSQGFSGNTIYF; DNA: TGTGCCACCAGTGATAGTCAGGGATTCTCTGGAAACACCATATATTTT; J: TRBJ1-3; V: TRBV24-1; size: -; D: -
CDR3: CASSLGRPDTEAFF; DNA: TGTGCCAGCAGCCTAGGACGGCCGGACACTGAAGCTTTCTTT; J: TRBJ1-1; V: TRBV27; size: -; D: -
CDR3: CASSQVASGGAYHNEQFF; DNA: TGTGCCAGCAGCCAAGTGGCTAGCGGGGGTGCCTACCACAATGAGCAGTTCTTC; J: TRBJ2-1; V: TRBV3-1/TRBV3-2; size: -; D: TRBD2
CDR3: CASSLGTHGSADTQYF; DNA: TGTGCCAGCAGCTTGGGGACCCACGGTTCGGCAGATACGCAGTATTTT; J: TRBJ2-3; V: TRBV7-7; size: -; D: -
CDR3: CASGLVIGTGAHEQFF; DNA: TGTGCTAGTGGTTTGGTAATAGGGACAGGGGCCCATGAGCAGTTCTTC; J: TRBJ2-1; V: TRBV12-5; size: -; D: TRBD1
CDR3: CASSLGQGANYGYTF; DNA: TGTGCCAGCTCACTTGGACAGGGGGCTAACTATGGCTACACCTTC; J: TRBJ1-2; V: TRBV18; size: once; D: TRBD1
CDR3: CASSRMDLSLTDTQYF; DNA: TGTGCCAGCAGCCGGATGGACCTCTCCCTCACAGATACGCAGTATTTT; J: TRBJ2-3; V: TRBV7-9; size: -; D: -
CDR3: CASSPGNRVSGNTIYF; DNA: TGCGCCAGCAGCCCGGGGAACAGGGTATCCGGAAACACCATATATTTT; J: TRBJ1-3; V: TRBV4-3; size: -; D: -
CDR3: CASSQDGVSPFSYNEQFF; DNA: TGTGCCAGCAGCCAAGATGGGGTCAGTCCTTTCTCCTACAATGAGCAGTTCTTC; J: TRBJ2-1; V: TRBV4-2; size: -; D: -
CDR3: CASSMMGVVSYEQYF; DNA: TGTGCCAGCAGTATGATGGGGGTCGTCTCATACGAGCAGTACTTC; J: TRBJ2-7; V: TRBV6-5; size: -; D: -
CDR3: CASSYRPKFKDTEAFF; DNA: TGTGCCAGCAGTTACCGTCCGAAATTTAAGGACACTGAAGCTTTCTTT; J: TRBJ1-1; V: TRBV6-2/TRBV6-3; size: -; D: -
CDR3: CASTQMGGERGNSGNTIYF; DNA: TGTGCCAGCACCCAAATGGGAGGCGAACGGGGGAACTCTGGAAACACCATATATTTT; J: TRBJ1-3; V: TRBV7-4; size: -; D: -
CDR3: CASRETSGGAVGQFF; DNA: TGCGCCAGCAGGGAGACTAGCGGGGGGGCCGTCGGGCAGTTCTTC; J: TRBJ2-1; V: TRBV10-2; size: -; D: TRBD2